The sequence of this TCR beta chain was determined in a study of beta chain features in type 1 diabetes. Study-wide context: Patients did not differ from healthy donors in age, gender or cell yield.

Details on this clone: Its antigen is currently unknown.

Expressed TCRB transcripts were sequenced after all isolated RNA was converted to cDNA. Measured with immunoSEQ multiplex PCR; TCRdb has only the in-frame clones, and not every one. In the table there are 400,000 or so clones, around a tenth of which are singletons. Findings and limits, study-wide: Insertion counts at VDJ junctions were lower in type 1 diabetes patients, who also showed more deletions there. Shortening that was moderate but significant affected the TCRB CDR3s of Type 1 diabetes patients in all four CD4+ subsets.

The purity of all sorted populations exceeded 95%. The clonotype comes from a man younger than 45 with type 1 diabetes. The sample comprised central memory CD4+ T cells from blood.

Written as DNA, the CDR3 is TGCGCCAGCAGCCGTCCGAGTTCGGGAGGCGAGCAGTACTTC. Encoded protein: CASSRPSSGGEQYF. This chain links TRBV5-1 with TRBJ2-7; TRBD2 aligns across 7 bases. Trimming cost V 4 bases and J 6 bases; bases outside gene matches: 10. The germline V gene has CDR1 SGHRS and CDR2 YFSETQ. The CDR3 is made up of 14 amino acids.